Following are 22 T cell receptor beta chains from one sample sequenced in a study of T cells in Graves' hyperthyroidism and ophthalmopathy. Using RNA transcripts as the source, TCR beta CDR3 regions were amplified. First-round RT-PCR targeting the TCR CDR3 was performed with the HTBI primer set. Via MiXCR, TCRdb re-called the multiplex PCR reads, giving one row per CDR3 protein. The table lists approximately 590,000 distinct CDR3 sequences, about 45% of them singletons. Sequencing input: peripheral blood or thyroid tissue (not recorded which). These receptors were obtained from a young woman with Graves' hyperthyroidism.

This chain connects TRBV10-3 to TRBJ1-2; 7 nucleotides agree with TRBD1. Germline CDR1 reads ENHRY; CDR2 reads SYGVKD. The junction had 5 bases not matched to a gene; V was cut back by 3 bases and J by 4 bases. The CDR3 sequence is 14 residues long. The CDR3 bases are TGTGCCATCAGTGAACAGGGACAGCCCTATGGCTACACCTTC. Its translation: CAISEQGQPYGYTF.

This clonotype was seen at least ten times. Mismatch with germline at one junction end may stem from a read error. The chain uses TRBV7-7 and TRBJ2-7; possible D gene TRBD2, 6 bases. From germline, CDR1 is SSHAT and CDR2 FNYEAQ (reference sequence). The CDR3 has 15 amino acids. The CDR3 spells CASSPGRQGGYEQYF. The CDR3 DNA is TGTGCTAGCAGCCCCGGGCGGCAGGGAGGCTACGAGCAGTACTTC. The variable domain in full, completed from reference TRBV7-7 and TRBJ2-7, reads GAGVSQSPRYKVTKRGQDVTLRCDPISSHATLYWYQQALGQGPEFLTYFNYEAQPDKSGLPSDRFSAERPEGSISTLTIQRTEQRDSAMYRCASSPGRQGGYEQYFGPGTRLTVT.

The V call is TRBV29-1, the J call TRBJ2-7, with 10 bases fitting TRBD1. This CDR3 has 12 amino acids. Per germline, CDR1 SQVTM and CDR2 ANQGSEA. The CDR3 region has the DNA TGCGGCGCGGGACAGGGGAACTACGAGCAGTACTTC. This gives the protein CGAGQGNYEQYF.

A note on this clonotype: Relative to the germline gene, one junction end is altered; a read error may explain this. This rearrangement joins TRBV10-3 to TRBJ1-5; 9 bases agree with TRBD1. CDR1 is ENHRY, CDR2 SYGVKD, per germline. This CDR3 contains 16 residues. The CDR3 is CASSSQGDREGQPQHF. The CDR3, as DNA: TGTGCCAGCAGTTCCCAAGGGGACAGGGAGGGTCAGCCCCAGCATTTT.

This clonotype was seen at least ten times. This chain connects TRBV15 to TRBJ1-6; D gene uncertain. The CDR3 loop spans 14 amino acids. The germline gives CDR1 LNHNV, CDR2 YYDKDF (reference sequence). Trimming removed 0 bases from V and 8 bases from J, with 8 bases in between. The CDR3 DNA sequence: TGTGCCACCAGCAGAGAGTGGGGAGATTCACCCCTCCACTTT. This gives the protein CATSREWGDSPLHF.

This clonotype was recorded at least ten times. This chain links TRBV5-1 with TRBJ2-7, with 9 bases that match TRBD1. The length of the CDR3 is 13 residues. V lost 7 bases, J lost 4 bases, and 6 bases stayed unmatched. Germline CDR1 and CDR2: SGHRS and YFSETQ. CDR3 nucleotide sequence: TGCGCCAGCCGCGGGACAGGGACGTACGAGCAGTACTTC. Its translation is CASRGTGTYEQYF.

The chain uses TRBV7-8 and TRBJ2-5, with 9 bases that match TRBD1. The CDR3 spans 13 residues. Germline V CDR1 and CDR2: SGHVS, FQNEAQ. V dropped 5 bases and J dropped 5; count of bases not matched to a gene: 3. The CDR3 loop is CASSIGTGETQYF. The CDR3 DNA follows: TGTGCCAGCAGCATTGGGACAGGGGAGACCCAGTACTTC.

The rearrangement joins TRBV6-5 to TRBJ2-2; 12 bases agree with TRBD2. This CDR3 comprises 20 residues. The ends lost 0 bases at V and 7 bases at J; junction bases unmatched: 15. CDR1 MNHEY and CDR2 SVGAGI come from the germline V gene. In DNA, the CDR3 is TGTGCCAGCAGTTACTCGAGTCTCGGGACTAGCGGGCCCCTTGACGGGGAGCTGTTTTTT. Its protein product is CASSYSSLGTSGPLDGELFF.

This clonotype was counted many times. The gene calls are TRBV10-2 and TRBJ1-4; D gene uncertain. The CDR3 has 13 amino acids. V dropped 8 bases and J dropped 7 bases, with 14 bases sitting between them. Germline CDR1 reads WSHSY; CDR2 reads SAAADI. As DNA, the CDR3 is TGCGCCAGCTCAATCGGGGAGGGTGAAAAACTGTTTTTT. This gives the protein CASSIGEGEKLFF.

For this clonotype: The junction shows a germline mismatch at one end, possibly a read error. This chain uses TRBV7-2 with TRBJ2-5, with D tentatively TRBD1 (6 bases). Germline assignment: CDR1 SGHTA and CDR2 FQGNSA. The CDR3 has 15 amino acids. The CDR3 loop is CASSLIQGPVETQYF. The CDR3 DNA follows: TGCGCCAGCAGCTTGATCCAGGGGCCGGTGGAGACCCAGTACTTC.

The chain uses TRBV9 and TRBJ1-4; D gene unclear. V was clipped by 1 base and J by 6 bases, with 16 bases between them. The CDR3 totals 16 residues. Per the germline V gene, CDR1 is SGDLS and CDR2 is YYNGEE. In DNA, the CDR3 is TGTGCCAGCAGCGTAAGTTGGAGTAGCACAGATGAAAAACTGTTTTTT. This translates into CASSVSWSSTDEKLFF. Supplemented by reference TRBV9 and TRBJ1-4, the full variable domain reads DSGVTQTPKHLITATGQRVTLRCSPRSGDLSVYWYQQSLDQGLQFLIQYYNGEERAKGNILERFSAQQFPDLHSELNLSSLELGDSALYFCASSVSWSSTDEKLFFGSGTQLSVL.

On this clonotype: A read error is likely, as this CDR3 ends without the conserved phenylalanine or tryptophan. The limits of the CDR3 on the DNA are not certain, so only TCRdb's listed CDR3 is given. The chain recombines TRBV15 with TRBJ1-4. Germline assignment: CDR1 LNHNV and CDR2 YYDKDF (reference sequence). The CDR3 has 8 amino acids, counting both end residues. CDR3: CATSRVAA.

The V call is TRBV20-1, the J call TRBJ1-5, with 8 bases aligning to TRBD1. Germline V gene data show CDR1 as DFQATT and CDR2 as SNEGSKA (reference sequence). The CDR3 is 15 amino acids. V lost 5 bases and J lost 0; bases outside the gene matches: 6. This chain's CDR3 is CSAEQGGVSNQPQHF. In DNA, the CDR3 is TGCAGTGCTGAACAGGGGGGGGTTAGCAATCAGCCCCAGCATTTT.

Points on this clonotype: At one end, the junction sequence differs from germline, possibly due to a read error. CDR3 loop: CASSPRTGKNEPQHF. The DNA of the CDR3 is TGCGCCAGCAGCCCGCGGACAGGGAAAAATGAGCCCCAGCATTTT. The rearrangement links TRBV7-9 to TRBJ1-5, with 8 bases lining up with TRBD1. CDR1 is SEHNR and CDR2 is FQNEAQ in the germline V gene (reference sequence). This CDR3 region has 15 residues.

This clonotype occurred a few times. The gene calls are TRBV20-1 and TRBJ1-5, with D possibly matching TRBD1 (6 bases). This CDR3 has 12 residues. Deletions cut 5 bases from V and 2 bases from J, with 7 bases between. CDR1 and CDR2 from the germline V gene are DFQATT and SNEGSKA (reference sequence). The CDR3 region is CSAAGGNQPQHF. For the CDR3, the DNA is TGCAGTGCTGCAGGGGGCAATCAGCCCCAGCATTTT.

The V and J genes are TRBV29-1 and TRBJ1-2; 7 nucleotides align to TRBD1. Germline CDR1 is SQVTM and CDR2 is ANQGSEA. This CDR3 is 12 amino acids long. The ends lost 2 bases at V and 7 bases at J; junction bases unmatched: 4. The chain's CDR3 is CSVELTGSGYTF. As DNA, the CDR3 is TGCAGCGTTGAACTGACAGGGTCTGGCTACACCTTC. Filled out from reference TRBV29-1 and TRBJ1-2, the complete variable domain reads SAVISQKPSRDICQRGTSLTIQCQVDSQVTMMFWYRQQPGQSLTLIATANQGSEATYESGFVIDKFPISRPNLTFSTLTVSNMSPEDSSIYLCSVELTGSGYTFGSGTRLTVV.

This clonotype has a count of ten or more. This chain connects TRBV10-2 to TRBJ2-7; D is perhaps TRBD1 (6 bases). The CDR3 has 13 residues. Germline CDR1 and CDR2: WSHSY and SAAADI. V was shortened by 9 bases and J by 1 base, with 13 bases between the two germline ends. CDR3 sequence (DNA): TGCGCCAGTGAAGGCAGGGGATCCTACGAGCAGTACTTC. The encoded protein is CASEGRGSYEQYF.

Only a few counts were recorded for this clonotype. The rearrangement links TRBV2 to TRBJ2-7, with a possible D match to TRBD2 (5 bases). Germline CDR1 SNHLY, CDR2 FYNNEI. CDR3 size: 13 residues. The V end was cut by 8 bases, the J end by 1 base, with 12 bases between. In DNA, the CDR3 is TGTGCCAGCGGCGGGTGGAGGTCCTACGAGCAGTACTTC. It yields the protein CASGGWRSYEQYF.

This sequence joins TRBV6-1 and TRBJ2-7, with 12 bases that match TRBD1. The V gene's germline CDR1 is MNHNS and CDR2 SASEGT. The CDR3 sequence is 18 residues long. Trimming at V came to 5 bases and at J to 2 bases, leaving 13 bases not matched to a gene. The CDR3 here is CASSISGTGGGGPYEQYF. The DNA for the CDR3 is TGTGCCAGCAGTATCTCCGGGACAGGGGGCGGTGGGCCCTACGAGCAGTACTTC.

This clonotype has just a few counts. The J gene is TRBJ1-5, the V gene TRBV7-2; unclear D gene. The germline gives CDR1 SGHTA, CDR2 FQGNSA. Trimming removed 2 bases at V and 4 bases at J, with 18 bases between. The CDR3 covers 17 residues. DNA for the CDR3: TGTGCCAGCAGCTTATTTGCGGGGATAGGTGGGAATCAGCCCCAGCATTTT. It codes for CASSLFAGIGGNQPQHF.

This clonotype has only a few counts. The chain couples TRBV5-1 to TRBJ1-2, with TRBD1 matching 7 bases. Per germline, CDR1 SGHRS and CDR2 YFSETQ. CDR3 length: 13 residues. V lost 4 bases and J lost 7; bases outside the gene matches: 7. CDR3 sequence: CASSVGQEVGYTF. In DNA form, the CDR3 reads TGCGCCAGCAGCGTCGGACAGGAGGTTGGCTACACCTTC.

This chain joins TRBV7-1 and TRBJ2-7; 7 bases map to TRBD1. TRBV7-1 is treated as an ORF (open reading frame) with a function not yet certain. The CDR3 has 15 amino acids. The J segment lost 0 bases and the V segment lost 3 bases, leaving 5 bases of the junction unmatched. The CDR3 loop reads CASSSRRQGSYEQYF. As DNA, the CDR3 is TGTGCCAGCAGCTCCCGCCGACAGGGCTCCTACGAGCAGTACTTC.